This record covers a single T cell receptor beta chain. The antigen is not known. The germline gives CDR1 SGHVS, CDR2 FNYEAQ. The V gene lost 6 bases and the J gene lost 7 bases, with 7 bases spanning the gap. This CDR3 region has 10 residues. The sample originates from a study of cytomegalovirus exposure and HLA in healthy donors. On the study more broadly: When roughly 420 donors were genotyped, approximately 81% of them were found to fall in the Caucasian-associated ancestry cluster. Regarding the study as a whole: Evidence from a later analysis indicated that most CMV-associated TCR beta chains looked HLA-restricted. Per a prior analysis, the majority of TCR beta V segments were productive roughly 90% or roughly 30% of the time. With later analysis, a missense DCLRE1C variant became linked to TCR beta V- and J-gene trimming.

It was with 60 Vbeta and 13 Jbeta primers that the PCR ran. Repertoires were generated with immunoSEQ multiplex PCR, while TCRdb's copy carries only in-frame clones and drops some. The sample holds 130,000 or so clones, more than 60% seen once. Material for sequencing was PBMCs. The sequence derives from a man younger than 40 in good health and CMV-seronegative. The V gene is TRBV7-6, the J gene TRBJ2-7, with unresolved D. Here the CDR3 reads CASSRGEQYF. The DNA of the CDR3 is TGTGCCAGCAGTCGAGGTGAGCAGTACTTC.